This T cell receptor (beta chain) was sequenced during a study of cytomegalovirus exposure and HLA in healthy donors. With 60 Vbeta and 13 Jbeta primers, the PCR was carried out. Repertoires were generated with immunoSEQ multiplex PCR, while TCRdb's copy carries only in-frame clones and drops some. The sample carries 130,000 to 150,000 clones, about four fifths recorded once. The V end lost 6 bases, the J end lost 3 bases, and 12 bases lay between the germline ends. Germline V gene data show CDR1 as MDHEN and CDR2 as SYDVKM. This CDR3 region has 13 residues. The chain is built from TRBV28 and TRBJ2-7, with TRBD2 as a possible D gene (6 bases). The material sequenced was PBMCs. The TCR comes from a man aged 25-45 years in good health and CMV-seropositive. The CDR3 region is CASSRGLNYEQYF. Written as DNA, the CDR3 is TGTGCCAGCAGCCGAGGACTAAACTACGAGCAGTACTTC.